Below, 29 T cell receptor beta chains from the same sample are listed, as sequenced in a study of T-cell reconstitution after alpha-beta-depleted transplantation in children. The authors prepared the TCRbeta library with unique molecular identifiers. TCRdb reanalysed the PCR reads using MiXCR and keeps one entry per CDR3 protein. Of about 580,000 distinct CDR3 sequences in the sample, roughly 30% were seen once. Sequencing was performed on PBMCs, taken before TCRalphabeta/CD19-depleted stem cell transplant. These receptors all stem from a boy under two years old with Wiskott-Aldrich syndrome, due to receive a stem cell transplant.

V and J are TRBV7-8 and TRBJ1-2; TRBD1 aligns across 12 bases. Germline V gene lookup returns CDR1 SGHVS and CDR2 FQNEAQ. The CDR3 is 14 residues long. V was pared by 5 bases and J by 7 bases, with 5 bases of the junction left unmatched. This CDR3 is CASSQGQGALGYTF. Here the CDR3 DNA reads TGTGCCAGCAGCCAGGGACAGGGGGCGCTTGGCTACACCTTC.

Only a few counts were recorded for this clonotype. The chain joins TRBV5-1 to TRBJ1-2, with D unclear. V gave up 4 bases and J gave up 2 bases, with 12 bases separating them. Germline CDR1 is SGHRS and CDR2 is YFSETQ. This CDR3 contains 14 residues. This chain's CDR3 is CASSQPGRNYGYTF. DNA for the CDR3: TGCGCCAGCAGCCAGCCCGGGAGAAACTATGGCTACACCTTC.

The rearrangement links TRBV5-1 to TRBJ2-7; D remains unclear. Deletions cut 7 bases from V and 0 bases from J, with 11 bases between. The CDR3 extends over 13 amino acids. Germline CDR1 and CDR2: SGHRS and YFSETQ. DNA of the CDR3: TGCGCCAGCGGGTTGAAAGACTCCTACGAGCAGTACTTC. It specifies CASGLKDSYEQYF.

The gene calls are TRBV12-3 or TRBV12-4 and TRBJ1-6; TRBD1 matches at 8 bases. The CDR3 length is 14 residues. Trimming took 6 bases from V and 6 from J; bases not matched to a gene: 4. This chain's CDR3 is CASRGTGGNSPLHF. Here the CDR3 DNA reads TGTGCCAGCAGAGGTACAGGGGGTAATTCACCCCTCCACTTT.

This chain connects TRBV5-1 to TRBJ2-3, with 8 nucleotides matching TRBD2. The V gene's germline CDR1 is SGHRS and CDR2 YFSETQ. Losses at the gene ends were 2 bases for V and 6 bases for J; bases not matched to a gene: 8. The CDR3 runs 15 residues. Written as DNA, the CDR3 is TGCGCCAGCAGCTTTCCGGGAGGGCCCATTGATACGCAGTATTTT. Translated, it gives CASSFPGGPIDTQYF.

The V and J genes are TRBV4-1 and TRBJ2-1; 13 nucleotides align to TRBD2. V trimming: 0 bases; J trimming: 5 bases; junction bases outside the gene matches: 4. In germline, CDR1 is MGHRA, CDR2 YSYEKL. The CDR3 spans 17 residues. DNA for the CDR3: TGCGCCAGCAGCCAAGATTTGGGACTAGCGGGGAACAATGAGCAGTTCTTC. This codes for CASSQDLGLAGNNEQFF.

The chain combines TRBV20-1 with TRBJ2-5; D call uncertain. The CDR3 is made up of 14 amino acids. V was clipped by 0 bases and J by 1 base, with 9 bases between them. Germline values: CDR1 DFQATT, CDR2 SNEGSKA (reference sequence). The CDR3 region is CSARDQGFQETQYF. CDR3 nucleotide sequence: TGCAGTGCTAGAGATCAAGGCTTCCAAGAGACCCAGTACTTC.

This clonotype was observed a handful of times. The chain uses TRBV5-1 and TRBJ1-1; 7 bases are a match to TRBD1. Unmatched junction bases numbered 23, after V lost 3 bases and J lost 3 bases. The CDR3 runs to 20 residues. From germline, CDR1 is SGHRS and CDR2 YFSETQ. The CDR3 is CASSSPGGYETGTLDTEAFF. CDR3 sequence (DNA): TGCGCCAGCAGCTCCCCAGGGGGTTACGAAACAGGGACGCTGGACACTGAAGCTTTCTTT.

The chain employs TRBV2 and TRBJ2-3, with 8 bases identical to TRBD1. The CDR3 has 16 amino acids. Germline trimming cut 4 bases from V and 2 bases from J; bases unmatched to any gene: 8. Looked up from germline, CDR1 is SNHLY and CDR2 is FYNNEI. The DNA for the CDR3 is TGTGCCAGCAGTGTCTTCGGGACAGGTCTCACAGATACGCAGTATTTT. As protein: CASSVFGTGLTDTQYF.

The V gene is TRBV10-3, the J gene TRBJ2-7, with TRBD2 matching over 7 bases. In germline, CDR1 is ENHRY, CDR2 SYGVKD. This CDR3 contains 17 residues. With V trimmed by 4 bases and J by 0 bases, 12 bases remained unmatched. The CDR3: CAISAHLKGEGSYEQYF. In DNA, the CDR3 is TGTGCCATCAGTGCTCACCTAAAAGGGGAGGGCTCCTACGAGCAGTACTTC.

The chain combines TRBV5-1 with TRBJ2-7; 9 bases match TRBD2. This CDR3 spans 15 amino acids. V was clipped by 5 bases and J by 4 bases; unmatched bases: 10. The V gene's germline CDR1 is SGHRS and CDR2 YFSETQ. CDR3 residues: CASSSLAGRGYEQYF. The DNA for the CDR3 is TGCGCCAGCAGTTCCCTAGCGGGAAGGGGATACGAGCAGTACTTC.

The gene calls are TRBV27 and TRBJ2-1; D is unclear. The V gene lost 1 base and the J gene lost 5 bases, with 15 bases spanning the gap. Per the germline V gene, CDR1 is MNHEY and CDR2 is SMNVEV (reference sequence). This CDR3 spans 16 amino acids. The CDR3 DNA follows: TGTGCCAGCAGTTTATTATGGGGTGCCCCTAACAATGAGCAGTTCTTC. Amino acid sequence: CASSLLWGAPNNEQFF.

The CDR3 region is CASRRWTGDQETQYF. DNA of the CDR3: TGTGCCAGCAGACGGTGGACAGGAGACCAAGAGACCCAGTACTTC. J is TRBJ2-5 and V is TRBV7-9; 7 bases line up with TRBD1. Per germline, CDR1 SEHNR and CDR2 FQNEAQ (reference sequence). The V and J ends lost 6 bases and 0 bases, in that order; junction bases with no gene match: 7. This CDR3 has 15 residues.

The rearrangement joins TRBV25-1 to TRBJ2-7; 10 bases are a match to TRBD2. The CDR3 extends over 14 amino acids. V shed 7 bases and J 7 bases; nucleotides not matched to a gene: 10. Germline lookup yields CDR1 MGHDK and CDR2 SYGVNS. CDR3 sequence (DNA): TGTGCCAGCAATCCTAGCGGGAGTTTGAGGGAGCAGTACTTC. Its protein is CASNPSGSLREQYF.

CDR3 residues: CASGQTENYGYTF. The CDR3, as DNA: TGTGCCAGCGGACAGACAGAGAACTATGGCTACACCTTC. J is TRBJ1-2 and V is TRBV12-3 or TRBV12-4, with D possibly being TRBD1 (6 bases). This CDR3 region has 13 residues. Trimming shortened V by 8 bases and J by 2 bases, and 12 bases separated the two germline ends.

In this sample, this clonotype turned up a few times. This chain connects TRBV6-1 to TRBJ1-5, with 8 bases lining up with TRBD1. CDR1 and CDR2 (germline): MNHNS, SASEGT. J lost 1 base, V lost 6 bases, and 5 bases had no gene match. This CDR3 has 15 residues. The CDR3 bases are TGTGCCAGCAGCGCCGACAGGGGAAGCAATCAGCCCCAGCATTTT. Translation gives CASSADRGSNQPQHF.

This clonotype was seen a few times. The chain joins TRBV28 to TRBJ2-3; a possible D gene is TRBD1 (5 bases). The CDR3 length is 16 residues. Per the germline V gene, CDR1 is MDHEN and CDR2 is SYDVKM. V was shortened by 6 bases and J by 6 bases, with 22 bases between the two germline ends. CDR3 sequence reads: CASSHEQVWLGDTQYF. In DNA, the CDR3 is TGTGCCAGCAGCCACGAACAGGTTTGGTTGGGGGATACGCAGTATTTT.

This clonotype was counted only a few times. This chain links TRBV5-1 with TRBJ1-6; D gene uncertain. This CDR3 contains 15 residues. The germline V gene encodes CDR1 SGHRS and CDR2 YFSETQ. Trimming shortened V by 4 bases and J by 5 bases, and 13 bases separated the two germline ends. The CDR3 nucleotides are TGCGCCAGCAGCATCAACCCGGGCGATAATTCACCCCTCCACTTT. Protein: CASSINPGDNSPLHF.

The chain joins TRBV7-2 to TRBJ2-7; D is uncertain. Germline CDR1 reads SGHTA; CDR2 reads FQGNSA. The CDR3 length is 16 residues. V dropped 1 base and J dropped 2 bases, with 15 bases sitting between them. Here the CDR3 reads CASSLDVFQAAYEQYF. In nucleotides, the CDR3 is TGTGCCAGCAGCTTAGACGTTTTTCAGGCGGCCTACGAGCAGTACTTC.

This clonotype turned up a few times. The chain carries TRBV27 and TRBJ1-6, with D perhaps matching TRBD1 (5 bases). The CDR3 has 14 residues. Germline CDR1 is MNHEY and CDR2 is SMNVEV (reference sequence). V was pared by 3 bases and J by 3 bases, with 6 bases between. The CDR3 loop is CASSFRDYNSPLHF. The CDR3 nucleotides read TGTGCCAGCAGTTTCAGGGACTATAATTCACCCCTCCACTTT.

V and J are TRBV15 and TRBJ1-5, with 10 bases lining up with TRBD1. Germline V CDR1 and CDR2: LNHNV, YYDKDF (reference sequence). The CDR3 runs to 14 residues. J lost 7 bases, V lost 6 bases, and 6 bases had no gene match. As DNA, the CDR3 is TGTGCCACCAGTTTGGACAGGGGGAACCAGCCCCAGCATTTT. This encodes CATSLDRGNQPQHF.

The genes are TRBV12-3 or TRBV12-4 and TRBJ2-7, with TRBD1 as a possible D gene (5 bases). Trimming took 0 bases from V and 1 from J, leaving 7 bases between them. The CDR3 consists of 14 residues. The CDR3 DNA reads as TGTGCCAGCAGTTTAGCGCGACAGTCCTACGAGCAGTACTTC. Its translation is CASSLARQSYEQYF.

The chain employs TRBV5-5 and TRBJ1-4; 7 bases fit TRBD1. This CDR3 region has 15 residues. V lost 3 bases and J lost 8; bases outside the gene matches: 10. Germline CDR1 SGHKS, CDR2 YYEKEE (reference sequence). The CDR3 reads CASSSINRGGEKLFF. The CDR3 DNA reads TGTGCCAGCAGCTCGATTAACAGGGGCGGGGAAAAACTGTTTTTT. The full variable domain, with the rest looked up from reference TRBV5-5 and TRBJ1-4, is DAGVTQSPTHLIKTRGQQVTLRCSPISGHKSVSWYQQVLGQGPQFIFQYYEKEERGRGNFPDRFSARQFPNYSSELNVNALLLGDSALYLCASSSINRGGEKLFFGSGTQLSVL.

V and J are TRBV6-5 and TRBJ2-1; D gene ambiguous. CDR1 is MNHEY and CDR2 is SVGAGI in the germline V gene. V was shortened by 0 bases and J by 0 bases, with 18 bases between the two germline ends. The CDR3 loop spans 19 amino acids. CDR3 in DNA: TGTGCCAGCAGTTACTCGTTTGCGCGCTGGGCGGTCTCCTACAATGAGCAGTTCTTC. Translating gives CASSYSFARWAVSYNEQFF.

The chain uses TRBV7-6 and TRBJ2-2; weak D call: TRBD1 (6 bases). The V end lost 5 bases, the J end lost 6 bases, and 10 bases lay between the germline ends. The CDR3 is 13 amino acids. Germline V gives CDR1 SGHVS, CDR2 FNYEAQ. The CDR3 loop reads CASSEQGPGELFF. The DNA of the CDR3 is TGTGCCAGCAGCGAACAGGGTCCCGGGGAGCTGTTTTTT.

The V call is TRBV12-3 or TRBV12-4, the J call TRBJ2-1; D gene uncertain. Deletions cut 6 bases from V and 8 bases from J, with 11 bases between. This CDR3 comprises 12 residues. The CDR3 spells CASSRLPDEQFF. In nucleotides, the CDR3 is TGTGCCAGCAGCCGTCTCCCCGATGAGCAGTTCTTC.

Here the CDR3 reads CASSLAGRGVQYF. CDR3 bases: TGTGCCAGCAGCTTGGCTGGTAGAGGGGTGCAGTACTTC. J is TRBJ2-7 and V is TRBV5-5; D may be TRBD1 or TRBD2 (5 bases each). Per germline, CDR1 SGHKS and CDR2 YYEKEE (reference sequence). Trimming took 0 bases from V and 9 from J, leaving 13 bases between them. The CDR3 has 13 amino acids.

The genes are TRBV5-1 and TRBJ2-1; 12 bases are a match to TRBD2. V shed 2 bases and J 7 bases; nucleotides not matched to a gene: 1. Germline-derived CDR1 and CDR2 are SGHRS and YFSETQ. The CDR3 length is 14 residues. The CDR3 nucleotides are TGCGCCAGCAGCTTCACTAGCGGGAGGAATGAGCAGTTCTTC. Encoded protein: CASSFTSGRNEQFF. The whole variable domain, filled in from reference TRBV5-1 and TRBJ2-1, reads KAGVTQTPRYLIKTRGQQVTLSCSPISGHRSVSWYQQTPGQGLQFLFEYFSETQRNKGNFPGRFSGRQFSNSRSEMNVSTLELGDSALYLCASSFTSGRNEQFFGPGTRLTVL.

The chain employs TRBV12-3 or TRBV12-4 and TRBJ2-7; unclear D gene. The length of the CDR3 is 15 residues. Trimming took 0 bases from V and 1 from J, leaving 10 bases between them. CDR3 protein: CASSLAKPGSYEQYF. CDR3 bases: TGTGCCAGCAGTTTAGCGAAGCCCGGATCCTACGAGCAGTACTTC.